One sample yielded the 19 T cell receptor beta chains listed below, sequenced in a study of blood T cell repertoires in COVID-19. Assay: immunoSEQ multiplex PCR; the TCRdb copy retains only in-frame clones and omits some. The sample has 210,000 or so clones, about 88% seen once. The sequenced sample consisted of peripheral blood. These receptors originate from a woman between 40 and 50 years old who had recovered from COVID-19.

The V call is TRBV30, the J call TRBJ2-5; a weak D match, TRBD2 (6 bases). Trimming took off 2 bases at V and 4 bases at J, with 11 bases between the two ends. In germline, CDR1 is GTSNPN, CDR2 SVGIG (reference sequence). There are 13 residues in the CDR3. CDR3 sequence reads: CAWSRGMGETQYF. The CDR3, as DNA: TGTGCCTGGAGTCGGGGGATGGGAGAGACCCAGTACTTC.

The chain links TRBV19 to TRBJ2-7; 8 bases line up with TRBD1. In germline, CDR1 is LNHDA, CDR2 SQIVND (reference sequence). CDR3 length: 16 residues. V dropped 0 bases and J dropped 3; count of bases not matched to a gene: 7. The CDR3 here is CASSIEDRGSLYEQYF. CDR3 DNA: TGTGCCAGTAGTATAGAAGACAGGGGCTCTCTCTACGAGCAGTACTTC.

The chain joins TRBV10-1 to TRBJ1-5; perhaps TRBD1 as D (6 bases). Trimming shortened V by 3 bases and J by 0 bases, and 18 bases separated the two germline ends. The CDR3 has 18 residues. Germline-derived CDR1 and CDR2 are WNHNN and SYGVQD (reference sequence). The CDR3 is CASSEHREGCYSNQPQHF. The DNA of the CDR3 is TGCGCCAGCAGTGAACACAGGGAGGGGTGCTATAGCAATCAGCCCCAGCATTTT.

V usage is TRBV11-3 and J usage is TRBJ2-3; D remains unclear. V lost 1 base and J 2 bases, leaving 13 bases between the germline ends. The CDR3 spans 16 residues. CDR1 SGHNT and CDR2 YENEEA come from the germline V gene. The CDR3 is CASSLGLNLNTDTQYF. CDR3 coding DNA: TGTGCCAGCAGCTTAGGACTCAACCTGAACACAGATACGCAGTATTTT.

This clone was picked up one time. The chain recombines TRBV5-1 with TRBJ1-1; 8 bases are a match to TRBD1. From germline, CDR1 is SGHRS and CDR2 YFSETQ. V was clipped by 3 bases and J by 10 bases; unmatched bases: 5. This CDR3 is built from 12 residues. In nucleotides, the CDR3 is TGCGCCAGCAGCTATGGACAGGGTGTAGCTTTCTTT. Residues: CASSYGQGVAFF.

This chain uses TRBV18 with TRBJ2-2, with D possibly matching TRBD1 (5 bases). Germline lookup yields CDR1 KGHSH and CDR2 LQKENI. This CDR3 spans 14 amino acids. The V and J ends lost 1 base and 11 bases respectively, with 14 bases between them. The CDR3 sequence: CASSPQKDSSELFF. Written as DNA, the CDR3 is TGTGCCAGCTCACCACAGAAAGACAGCTCTGAGCTGTTTTTT.

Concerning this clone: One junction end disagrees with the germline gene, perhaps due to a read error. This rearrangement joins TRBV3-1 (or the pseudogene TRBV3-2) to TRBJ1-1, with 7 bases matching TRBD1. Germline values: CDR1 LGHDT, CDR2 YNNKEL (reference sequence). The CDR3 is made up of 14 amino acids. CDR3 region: CASTQGGMNTEAFF. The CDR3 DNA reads TGTGCCAGCACCCAAGGGGGCATGAACACTGAAGCTTTCTTT.

The CDR3 loop reads CASTFDRDNYGYTF. In DNA form, the CDR3 reads TGTGCCAGTACCTTTGACAGGGACAACTATGGCTACACCTTC. The chain joins TRBV19 to TRBJ1-2; 7 nucleotides align to TRBD1. From germline, CDR1 is LNHDA and CDR2 SQIVND (reference sequence). CDR3 length: 14 amino acids. Trimming at V came to 7 bases and at J to 2 bases, leaving 7 bases not matched to a gene.

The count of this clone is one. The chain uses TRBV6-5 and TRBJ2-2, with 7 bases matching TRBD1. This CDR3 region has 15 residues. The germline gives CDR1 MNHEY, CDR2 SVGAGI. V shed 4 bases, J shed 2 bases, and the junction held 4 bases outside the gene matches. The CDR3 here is CASSFGQVNTGELFF. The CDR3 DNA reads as TGTGCCAGCAGTTTCGGACAGGTCAACACCGGGGAGCTGTTTTTT.

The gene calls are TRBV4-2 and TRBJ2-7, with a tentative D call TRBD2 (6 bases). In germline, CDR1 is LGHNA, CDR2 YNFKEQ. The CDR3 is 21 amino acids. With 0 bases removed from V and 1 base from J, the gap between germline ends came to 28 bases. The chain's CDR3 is CASSQEVGLWRARTTSYEQYF. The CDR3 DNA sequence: TGTGCCAGCAGCCAAGAGGTGGGGTTGTGGAGGGCACGCACTACTTCCTACGAGCAGTACTTC.

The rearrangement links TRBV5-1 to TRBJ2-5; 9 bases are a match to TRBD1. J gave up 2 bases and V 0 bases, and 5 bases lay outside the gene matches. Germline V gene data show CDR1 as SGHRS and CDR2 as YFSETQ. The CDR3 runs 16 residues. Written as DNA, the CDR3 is TGCGCCAGCAGCTTGGGGACAGGGGCGACTCAAGAGACCCAGTACTTC. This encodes CASSLGTGATQETQYF.

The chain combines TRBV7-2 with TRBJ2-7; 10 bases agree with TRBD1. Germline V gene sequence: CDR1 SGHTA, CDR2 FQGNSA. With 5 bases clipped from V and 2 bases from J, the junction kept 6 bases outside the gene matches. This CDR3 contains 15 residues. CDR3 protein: CASSRDRGHTYEQYF. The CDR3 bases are TGTGCCAGCAGCCGGGACAGGGGCCATACCTACGAGCAGTACTTC. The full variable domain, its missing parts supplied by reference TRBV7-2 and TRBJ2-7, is GAGVSQSPSNKVTEKGKDVELRCDPISGHTALYWYRQSLGQGLEFLIYFQGNSAPDKSGLPSDRFSAERTGGSVSTLTIQRTQQEDSAVYLCASSRDRGHTYEQYFGPGTRLTVT.

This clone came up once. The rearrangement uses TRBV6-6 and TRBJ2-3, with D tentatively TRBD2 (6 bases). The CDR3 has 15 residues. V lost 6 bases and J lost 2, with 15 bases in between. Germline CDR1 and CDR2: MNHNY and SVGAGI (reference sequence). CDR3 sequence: CASSARETLTDTQYF. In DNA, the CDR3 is TGTGCCAGCAGCGCCCGGGAGACACTCACAGATACGCAGTATTTT.

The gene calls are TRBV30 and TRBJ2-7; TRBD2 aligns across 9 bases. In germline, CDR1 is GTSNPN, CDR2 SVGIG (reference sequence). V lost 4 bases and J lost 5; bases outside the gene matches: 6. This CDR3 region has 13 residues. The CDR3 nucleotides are TGTGCCTGGAATAGCGGGAGTGGGGACGAGCAGTACTTC. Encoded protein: CAWNSGSGDEQYF.

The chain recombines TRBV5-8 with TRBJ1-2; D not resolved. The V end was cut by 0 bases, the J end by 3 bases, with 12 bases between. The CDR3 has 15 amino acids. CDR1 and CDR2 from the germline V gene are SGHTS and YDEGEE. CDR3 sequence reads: CASSLGAAGDYGYTF. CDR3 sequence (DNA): TGTGCCAGCAGCTTGGGGGCCGCCGGCGACTATGGCTACACCTTC.

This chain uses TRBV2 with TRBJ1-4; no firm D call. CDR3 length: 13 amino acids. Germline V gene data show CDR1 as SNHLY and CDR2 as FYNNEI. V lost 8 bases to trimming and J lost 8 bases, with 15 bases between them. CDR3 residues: CASRAEVYEKLFF. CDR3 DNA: TGTGCCAGCCGGGCGGAGGTGTACGAAAAACTGTTTTTT.

Here the CDR3 DNA reads TGTGCCAGCAGCCGTAGCGGGAACTCCTACGAGCAGTACTTC. Protein product: CASSRSGNSYEQYF. The J gene is TRBJ2-7, the V gene TRBV6-5; 8 nucleotides agree with TRBD2. The CDR3 totals 14 residues. The junction had 4 bases not matched to a gene; V was cut back by 6 bases and J by 0 bases. Looked up from germline, CDR1 is MNHEY and CDR2 is SVGAGI.

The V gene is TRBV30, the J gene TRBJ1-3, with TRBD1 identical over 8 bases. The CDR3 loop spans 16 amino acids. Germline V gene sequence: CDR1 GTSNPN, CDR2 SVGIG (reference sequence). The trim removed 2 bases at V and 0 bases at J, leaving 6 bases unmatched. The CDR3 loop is CAWSPPGGLSGNTIYF. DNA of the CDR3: TGTGCCTGGAGTCCTCCAGGGGGCCTCTCTGGAAACACCATATATTTT.

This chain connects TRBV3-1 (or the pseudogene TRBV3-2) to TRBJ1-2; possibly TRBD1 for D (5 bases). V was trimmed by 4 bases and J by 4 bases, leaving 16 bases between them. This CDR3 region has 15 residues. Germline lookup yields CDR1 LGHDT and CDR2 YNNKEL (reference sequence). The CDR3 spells CASSLHDRPRYGYTF. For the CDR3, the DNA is TGTGCCAGCAGCCTTCATGACAGACCCCGCTATGGCTACACCTTC.